This paragraph covers one T cell receptor (beta chain) sequence. Its antigen is currently not known. No base quality information exists; no much larger clone differs at one position. V is pruned by 4 bases and J by 6 bases, leaving 10 bases of the junction without a gene match. CDR1 GTSNPN and CDR2 SVGIG are derived from the germline V gene (reference sequence). From cysteine to phenylalanine, the CDR3 is 15 amino acids long. The entry retains the CDR3 DNA only, 45 bases that are in frame from base 1. The sample is drawn from a study of blood T cell repertoires in COVID-19 (TCRdb year 2020). Describing the broader study: Samples covering the acute and convalescent phases of COVID-19 were provided by collaborators in the United States, Italy and Spain. The material from the prospective study consisted of cDNA or gDNA derived from T cells, B-cell-depleted T cells, or PBMCs. Subjects who had been exposed to COVID-19, were actively infected with it, or had recovered from it provided the deeply sampled blood TCRbeta repertoires that made up the dataset. The repertoires were made available in a free public database intended to serve as a resource for research on the immune response to SARS-CoV-2. Samples were obtained from the ongoing ImmuneRACE study (first 160 participants) and from some 1,300 subjects provided by 6 global collaborators. Nearly every sample came with metadata listing a de-identified subject ID, COVID-19 status, age in years and sex. Where available, HLA class I and class II types were taken from metadata supplied by the sample provider and were not determined by assay-based typing. The study at large found these results: The quantity of clinical and demographic metadata differed by source and by participant and was supplied without curation.

Whole blood was collected in K2EDTA tubes by collaborating institutions according to the institutions' own protocols. For TCRbeta analysis, collaborators shipped samples in one of three forms: frozen whole blood, isolated PBMCs, or DNA extracted from either of those sample types. TCRbeta CDR3 regions were amplified from genomic DNA using the immunoSEQ Assay, a bias-controlled multiplex PCR. The study's processing was this. The number of nucleated cells in each sample was estimated from the amplification of reference gene primers within the assay. To quantify the absolute abundance of each unique TCRbeta CDR3 rearrangement, sequence reads were collapsed and filtered. For each sample, productive Simpson clonality was calculated as the square root of Simpson's diversity index over productive rearrangements. TCRdb carries this immuneACCESS record with in-frame sequences only. Its versions omit some clonotypes, under half of them owing to an unresolved V gene in the studies checked, with the rest unexplained. That table furnishes V, J and clone size, whereas the DNA furnished D and trimming. The sample table records some 60,000 clones; around 87% of these occur just once. Of the sample, about 0.93% is held by the ten largest clones.

This receptor chain uses TRBV30 and TRBJ2-1, and TRBD2 matches 9 of the central bases. The source material was peripheral blood. The TCR sequence derives from a man aged 70 or older with acute or convalescent COVID-19. The nucleotide sequence is TGTGCCTGGACGGGGTGGCGGGGGGGCCCCAATGAGCAGTTCTTC. Translated, this is CAWTGWRGGPNEQFF.